A single sample gave rise to the 10 T cell receptor beta chains below, sequenced in a study of a mutant IDH1 vaccine in newly diagnosed glioma (dated by TCRdb to the early 2020s). Reading the label with the study, this specimen's time point is: week 11, during vaccination. A 20-mer mutant IDH1 peptide at 300 micrograms in Montanide made up each vaccine dose, which was injected subcutaneously together with topical imiquimod. Library creation used the immunoSEQ multiplex PCR assay. Not all clones reach the TCRdb copy of this immuneACCESS table, which keeps in-frame sequences only. Checked studies attribute under half of the gap to unresolved V genes and leave the rest unexplained. Here the sample has 60,000 or so clones; around nine tenths occur a single time. Around 2% of the sample comes from the top ten. No antigen is known for these receptors. The starting material was PBMCs, obtained from a glioma patient whose treatment included an IDH1 peptide vaccine. Receptors were obtained from a man in his forties with glioma.

J is TRBJ2-4 and V is TRBV21-1; the table's TRBD2 call for D was not verified on the DNA. TRBV21-1 is a documented pseudogene. The CDR3 is made up of 17 amino acids. The CDR3 loop reads CASSGSFAGEAKNIQYF. DNA of the CDR3: TGTGCCAGCAGCGGAAGTTTCGCGGGAGAAGCCAAAAACATTCAGTACTTC.

The CDR3 sequence: CASSPNGGADYEQYV. DNA of the CDR3: TGTGCCAGCTCACCGAACGGGGGGGCCGACTACGAGCAGTACGTC. The chain is built from TRBV18 and TRBJ2-7; 8 bases are shared with TRBD2. Trimming removed 3 bases from V and 3 bases from J; junction bases left unmatched: 7. Per germline, CDR1 KGHSH and CDR2 LQKENI. This CDR3 has 15 residues.

The chain has TRBV11-2 and TRBJ2-7, with 7 bases aligning to TRBD1. Germline V gene data show CDR1 as SGHAT and CDR2 as FQNNGV. The CDR3 runs 17 residues. CDR3 residues: CASSVDPSRGRTYEQYV. DNA of the CDR3: TGTGCCAGCAGCGTAGACCCAAGCAGGGGGAGAACCTACGAGCAGTACGTC.

The chain uses TRBV4-2 and TRBJ1-2; no definite D call. Germline V gives CDR1 LGHNA, CDR2 YNFKEQ. The germline V and J ends were trimmed by 0 bases and 8 bases, with 13 bases remaining between them. The CDR3 is 14 residues long. The DNA for the CDR3 is TGTGCCAGCAGCCAAGAGGCGGTTAAAGGGGGCTACACCTTC. Protein: CASSQEAVKGGYTF.

V is TRBV7-3 and J is TRBJ2-1; D possibly uses TRBD1 or TRBD2 (5 bases each). The germline gives CDR1 SGHTA, CDR2 FQGTGA. There are 13 residues in the CDR3. The V end was cut by 8 bases, the J end by 6 bases, with 14 bases between. The DNA of the CDR3 is TGTGCCAGCGGCCGGGACCGCCCCAATGAGCAGTTCTTC. Translation: CASGRDRPNEQFF.

This clone was picked up one time. The chain joins TRBV7-9 to TRBJ1-6; 7 bases align to TRBD1. This CDR3 is 15 amino acids long. Germline assignment: CDR1 SEHNR and CDR2 FQNEAQ (reference sequence). V dropped 4 bases and J dropped 7; count of bases not matched to a gene: 7. This CDR3 is CASSSRTGQNSPLHF. The CDR3 DNA is TGTGCCAGCAGCTCCCGGACAGGCCAAAATTCACCCCTCCACTTT. The entire variable domain, with the rest obtained from reference TRBV7-9 and TRBJ1-6, is as follows: DTGVSQNPRHKITKRGQNVTFRCDPISEHNRLYWYRQTLGQGPEFLTYFQNEAQLEKSRLLSDRFSAERPKGSFSTLEIQRTEQGDSAMYLCASSSRTGQNSPLHFGNGTRLTVT.

This clone occurred once. The chain joins TRBV7-9 to TRBJ2-1, with D maybe TRBD1 (5 bases). Germline V gene data show CDR1 as SEHNR and CDR2 as FQNEAQ (reference sequence). V was pared by 2 bases and J by 5 bases, with 7 bases between. This CDR3 spans 13 amino acids. CDR3 DNA sequence: TGTGCCAGCAGCTTATCGACAGACAATGAGCAGTTCTTC. Protein: CASSLSTDNEQFF.

The chain has TRBV4-1 and TRBJ1-2, with 8 positions matching TRBD1. CDR1 is MGHRA, CDR2 YSYEKL, per germline. The V gene end was trimmed by 4 bases and the J gene end by 4 bases; junction bases not matched to a gene: 14. The CDR3 has 17 residues. The CDR3 here is CASSLGSGQGRLYGYTF. The CDR3 region has the DNA TGCGCCAGCAGCCTGGGTTCCGGACAGGGCCGGCTCTATGGCTACACCTTC.

The J gene is TRBJ2-7, the V gene TRBV5-1; the D gene is possibly TRBD2 (5 bases). This CDR3 is built from 14 residues. Trimming shortened V by 3 bases and J by 2 bases, and 12 bases separated the two germline ends. In germline, CDR1 is SGHRS, CDR2 YFSETQ. This CDR3 is CASSSTSGTYEQYF. The CDR3 DNA follows: TGCGCCAGCAGCTCCACTAGTGGCACCTACGAGCAGTACTTC.

The chain is built from TRBV5-1 and TRBJ2-1; D is uncertain. Germline assignment: CDR1 SGHRS and CDR2 YFSETQ. Trimming left V 0 bases short and J 6 bases short, with 13 bases between. The CDR3 totals 15 residues. Written as DNA, the CDR3 is TGCGCCAGCAGCTTGGGGGCTATCTCCACCAATGAGCAGTTCTTC. This gives the protein CASSLGAISTNEQFF.